This T cell receptor beta chain comes out of a study of T cells in Graves' hyperthyroidism and ophthalmopathy. For the diagnoses, clinical symptoms, serum thyroxine and TRAb, thyroid ultrasound and orbital computed tomography were used. Using RNA transcripts as the source, TCR beta CDR3 regions were amplified. The HTBI set primed first-round TCR CDR3 RT-PCR. In TCRdb, the multiplex PCR reads were re-called with MiXCR into one record per CDR3 protein. The table includes a few hundred thousand distinct CDR3 sequences, approximately 44% detected once. Whole-study findings and limits: Ophthalmopathy onset followed model prediction by a median roughly 6 months. A model using 13 V-J features told ophthalmopathy apart from stable hyperthyroidism.

This clonotype was recorded a few times. Its antigen remains unknown. Deletions cut 0 bases from V and 7 bases from J, with 9 bases between. The CDR3 spans 13 residues. Germline lookup yields CDR1 GTSNPN and CDR2 SVGIG (reference sequence). This sequence joins TRBV30 and TRBJ1-4; no clear D gene. The sequence was obtained from a woman aged 18-29 years with Graves' hyperthyroidism. The sequenced material came from peripheral blood or thyroid tissue (not recorded which). CDR3: CAWSVNGVEKLFF. The CDR3 bases are TGTGCCTGGAGTGTCAACGGGGTTGAAAAACTGTTTTTT. Together with reference TRBV30 and TRBJ1-4, the CDR3 gives the full variable domain: SQTIHQWPATLVQPVGSPLSLECTVEGTSNPNLYWYRQAAGRGLQLLFYSVGIGQISSEVPQNLSASRPQDRQFILSSKKLLLSDSGFYLCAWSVNGVEKLFFGSGTQLSVL.